This entry lists 20 T cell receptor beta chains sequenced from one sample in a study of blood T cell repertoires in COVID-19. Some clones are missing from TCRdb's copy, which holds only in-frame ones; the method was immunoSEQ multiplex PCR. The sample has roughly 300,000 clones; around four fifths are singletons. Sequencing was performed on peripheral blood. These receptors came from a woman in her forties or fifties with acute or convalescent COVID-19.

This clone appeared a few times. The chain couples TRBV6-5 to TRBJ1-5; unclear D gene. This CDR3 region has 15 residues. Trimming pared 5 bases from V and 0 bases from J, leaving 11 bases between. Germline values: CDR1 MNHEY, CDR2 SVGAGI. Here the CDR3 DNA reads TGTGCCAGCAGTAGGTTGGACTCTAGCAATCAGCCCCAGCATTTT. Its protein is CASSRLDSSNQPQHF.

The gene calls are TRBV2 and TRBJ2-5, with D maybe TRBD2 (6 bases). The germline V gene encodes CDR1 SNHLY and CDR2 FYNNEI. Trimming pared 7 bases from V and 2 bases from J, leaving 17 bases between. The CDR3 has 15 residues. The CDR3 loop is CASTYSYGGQETQYF. The CDR3 coding sequence is TGTGCCAGCACATACTCTTACGGAGGGCAAGAGACCCAGTACTTC.

The chain links TRBV18 to TRBJ1-2; D perhaps matches TRBD1 (6 bases). V shed 5 bases and J shed 6 bases, with 7 bases lying between them. Germline lookup yields CDR1 KGHSH and CDR2 LQKENI. The CDR3 extends over 11 amino acids. Here the CDR3 DNA reads TGTGCCAGCTCAGGGGGCGATGGCTACACCTTC. Amino acid sequence: CASSGGDGYTF.

The chain is built from TRBV4-1 and TRBJ2-5; tentative D call: TRBD2 (6 bases). CDR1 is MGHRA and CDR2 is YSYEKL in the germline V gene. V was trimmed by 0 bases and J by 5 bases, leaving 19 bases between them. The CDR3 covers 17 residues. Written as DNA, the CDR3 is TGCGCCAGCAGCCAAGATTTGGAGGAGGGAGGAAAGGAGACCCAGTACTTC. Encoded protein: CASSQDLEEGGKETQYF.

This rearrangement joins TRBV10-3 to TRBJ1-2, with a possible D match to TRBD1 (5 bases). The V end was cut by 5 bases, the J end by 9 bases, with 22 bases between. This CDR3 spans 15 amino acids. Germline CDR1 is ENHRY and CDR2 is SYGVKD. This CDR3 is CAISLGEGQGESYTF. In nucleotides, the CDR3 is TGTGCCATCAGTCTTGGGGAGGGTCAGGGAGAGAGCTACACCTTC.

This clone has a handful of counts. V usage is TRBV6-4 and J usage is TRBJ2-5; 10 bases are shared with TRBD1. CDR3 size: 15 residues. Germline values: CDR1 MRHNA, CDR2 SNTAGT. Trimming at V came to 6 bases and at J to 3 bases, leaving 7 bases not matched to a gene. The DNA for the CDR3 is TGTGCCAGCAGCGAAAAAGGGACAGGGGAAGAGACCCAGTACTTC. Its translation: CASSEKGTGEETQYF.

The chain combines TRBV7-9 with TRBJ1-6; possibly TRBD1 for D (5 bases). This CDR3 has 13 residues. Trimming left V 10 bases short and J 7 bases short, with 14 bases between. The germline gives CDR1 SEHNR, CDR2 FQNEAQ (reference sequence). CDR3 DNA: TGTGCCACAGGGCTGCAAGCCAATTCACCCCTCCACTTT. This sequence encodes CATGLQANSPLHF.

V and J are TRBV5-1 and TRBJ1-2, with 7 nucleotides matching TRBD1. Germline CDR1 and CDR2: SGHRS and YFSETQ. The CDR3 is 14 amino acids. Trimming at V came to 4 bases and at J to 2 bases, leaving 5 bases not matched to a gene. The CDR3: CASSPPRGNYGYTF. The CDR3 DNA sequence: TGCGCCAGCAGCCCCCCCAGGGGGAACTATGGCTACACCTTC.

This chain joins TRBV2 and TRBJ1-1; D remains unclear. The CDR3 covers 13 residues. Germline assignment: CDR1 SNHLY and CDR2 FYNNEI. V shed 4 bases and J shed 5 bases, with 11 bases lying between them. The CDR3 sequence is CASSGGPRTEAFF. The CDR3 DNA sequence: TGTGCCAGCAGTGGAGGTCCGAGAACTGAAGCTTTCTTT.

This chain links TRBV2 with TRBJ1-5; 9 bases are shared with TRBD1. Trimming removed 3 bases from V and 7 bases from J; junction bases left unmatched: 7. Germline CDR1 reads SNHLY; CDR2 reads FYNNEI. The CDR3 spans 15 residues. As DNA, the CDR3 is TGTGCCAGCAGTGATCGGACAGGGGAGAGACAGCCCCAGCATTTT. Protein sequence: CASSDRTGERQPQHF. The full variable domain, rest sourced from reference TRBV2 and TRBJ1-5, is EPEVTQTPSHQVTQMGQEVILRCVPISNHLYFYWYRQILGQKVEFLVSFYNNEISEKSEIFDDQFSVERPDGSNFTLKIRSTKLEDSAMYFCASSDRTGERQPQHFGDGTRLSIL.

The V gene is TRBV29-1, the J gene TRBJ2-7, with D possibly TRBD2 on 6 matching bases. CDR3 size: 12 residues. V lost 5 bases and J lost 4, with 12 bases in between. Germline values: CDR1 SQVTM, CDR2 ANQGSEA. The CDR3 region has the DNA TGCAGCGTTTCTAGCGACCGTTACGAGCAGTACTTC. This sequence encodes CSVSSDRYEQYF.

The rearrangement joins TRBV7-2 to TRBJ2-2; D may be TRBD2 (6 bases). The CDR3 runs 15 residues. Trimming pared 0 bases from V and 6 bases from J, leaving 11 bases between. Germline assignment: CDR1 SGHTA and CDR2 FQGNSA. The chain's CDR3 is CASSLAGREPGELFF. The CDR3 nucleotides are TGTGCCAGCAGCTTAGCGGGCCGGGAGCCCGGGGAGCTGTTTTTT.

The chain couples TRBV7-9 to TRBJ1-2; 7 bases fit TRBD1. The length of the CDR3 is 14 residues. Germline assignment: CDR1 SEHNR and CDR2 FQNEAQ (reference sequence). Losses at the gene ends were 4 bases for V and 10 bases for J; bases not matched to a gene: 12. The CDR3 protein is CASSSYTETGSYTF. In DNA form, the CDR3 reads TGTGCCAGCAGCTCATACACAGAGACAGGGTCCTACACCTTC.

The chain has TRBV7-3 and TRBJ2-3; the match to TRBD2 covers 7 bases. The CDR3 extends over 17 amino acids. Germline loops: CDR1 SGHTA, CDR2 FQGTGA. After removal of 0 bases from V and 0 bases from J, the junction contained 6 bases not matched to a gene. CDR3 nucleotides: TGTGCCAGCAGCTTAACCCCGGCGGGAGTGAGCACAGATACGCAGTATTTT. Translating it yields CASSLTPAGVSTDTQYF. Full variable domain (outside the CDR3, taken from reference TRBV7-3 and TRBJ2-3): GAGVSQTPSNKVTEKGKYVELRCDPISGHTALYWYRQSLGQGPEFLIYFQGTGAADDSGLPNDRFFAVRPEGSVSTLKIQRTERGDSAVYLCASSLTPAGVSTDTQYFGPGTRLTVL.

The chain recombines TRBV5-1 with TRBJ1-1; D gene ambiguous. Germline CDR1 SGHRS, CDR2 YFSETQ. There are 13 residues in the CDR3. The V end lost 5 bases, the J end lost 0 bases, and 8 bases lay between the germline ends. The CDR3 loop is CASRSFMNTEAFF. DNA for the CDR3: TGCGCCAGCAGGAGTTTCATGAACACTGAAGCTTTCTTT.

The chain recombines TRBV6-5 with TRBJ1-2, with D perhaps matching TRBD1 (6 bases). V gave up 5 bases and J gave up 7 bases, with 17 bases separating them. Germline-derived CDR1 and CDR2 are MNHEY and SVGAGI. The CDR3 covers 14 residues. The CDR3 loop reads CASSPGGGPGGYTF. The DNA for the CDR3 is TGTGCCAGCAGTCCGGGCGGGGGGCCTGGTGGCTACACCTTC.

The chain couples TRBV21-1 to TRBJ1-1. TRBV21-1 is a documented pseudogene. This CDR3 comprises 19 residues. As DNA, the CDR3 is TGTGCCAGCAGCAATAGCGACATTCGTGGATTTCCACGTAACACTGAAGCTTTCTTT. Amino acid sequence: CASSNSDIRGFPRNTEAFF.

This clone came up once. This sample includes further DNA sequences coding for the same CDR3. The rearrangement uses TRBV5-1 and TRBJ1-3; D unresolved. V was shortened by 0 bases and J by 2 bases, with 6 bases between the two germline ends. CDR1 SGHRS and CDR2 YFSETQ come from the germline V gene. The CDR3 spans 14 residues. This CDR3 is CASSLGGTGNTIYF. In nucleotides, the CDR3 is TGCGCCAGCAGCTTGGGCGGGACTGGAAACACCATATATTTT.

This clone was counted only a few times. The CDR3 nucleotides read TGTGCCAGCAGCTTATTTCAGGGGGCAGGGGAAGACTACACCTTC. Translated: CASSLFQGAGEDYTF. The V and J genes are TRBV7-2 and TRBJ1-2; TRBD1 matches 8 bases. This CDR3 has 15 residues. Germline loops: CDR1 SGHTA, CDR2 FQGNSA. The V and J ends lost 2 bases and 10 bases, in that order; junction bases with no gene match: 12. Based on the CDR3 plus reference TRBV7-2 and TRBJ1-2, the full variable domain is GAGVSQSPSNKVTEKGKDVELRCDPISGHTALYWYRQSLGQGLEFLIYFQGNSAPDKSGLPSDRFSAERTGGSVSTLTIQRTQQEDSAVYLCASSLFQGAGEDYTFGSGTRLTVV.

The gene calls are TRBV2 and TRBJ2-7; tentative D call: TRBD2 (6 bases). The CDR3 length is 14 residues. V lost 7 bases to trimming and J lost 1 base, with 14 bases between them. The germline V gene encodes CDR1 SNHLY and CDR2 FYNNEI. CDR3 residues: CASIVGLLSYEQYF. The CDR3 nucleotides are TGTGCCAGCATCGTCGGACTACTTTCCTACGAGCAGTACTTC.